Following are 23 T cell receptor beta chains from one sample sequenced in a study of blood T cell repertoires in COVID-19. TCRdb keeps only in-frame clones here, not all; method: immunoSEQ multiplex PCR. This table has 350,000 to 400,000 clones, approximately 89% appearing once. Sequenced input: PBMCs or T cells enriched from blood (not recorded which). These receptors all come from a woman aged 40 to 50 who had been exposed to COVID-19.

This clone was seen only once. V usage is TRBV9 and J usage is TRBJ1-1; tentative D call: TRBD1 (6 bases). CDR3 size: 13 residues. V was pared by 1 base and J by 7 bases, with 11 bases between. Germline CDR1 SGDLS, CDR2 YYNGEE. The CDR3, as DNA: TGTGCCAGCAGCGTATCGAGGGGGGGTGAAGCTTTCTTT. Translating gives CASSVSRGGEAFF. The entire variable domain, with the rest obtained from reference TRBV9 and TRBJ1-1, is as follows: DSGVTQTPKHLITATGQRVTLRCSPRSGDLSVYWYQQSLDQGLQFLIQYYNGEERAKGNILERFSAQQFPDLHSELNLSSLELGDSALYFCASSVSRGGEAFFGQGTRLTVV.

The chain recombines TRBV3-1 (or the pseudogene TRBV3-2) with TRBJ1-1; TRBD1 matches 7 bases. In germline, CDR1 is LGHDT, CDR2 YNNKEL (reference sequence). This CDR3 comprises 12 residues. Trimming removed 0 bases from V and 9 bases from J; junction bases left unmatched: 1. CDR3 in DNA: TGTGCCAGCAGCCAAGAGACAGGGAAAGCTTTCTTT. This sequence encodes CASSQETGKAFF.

V is TRBV5-1 and J is TRBJ2-5; perhaps TRBD2 as D (6 bases). Germline values: CDR1 SGHRS, CDR2 YFSETQ. V shed 0 bases and J shed 5 bases, with 14 bases lying between them. This CDR3 is 15 amino acids long. Written as DNA, the CDR3 is TGCGCCAGCAGCTTGGGAATGGAGGGTGGGGAGACCCAGTACTTC. This gives the protein CASSLGMEGGETQYF.

The V and J genes are TRBV12-3 or TRBV12-4 and TRBJ1-6; possible D gene TRBD1, 6 bases. V was clipped by 6 bases and J by 14 bases, with 17 bases between them. There are 13 residues in the CDR3. CDR3 coding DNA: TGTGCCAGCAGCAGGACAGCCATTCAGGCCCTCCACTTT. Its translation: CASSRTAIQALHF.

The chain carries TRBV11-3 and TRBJ2-1; 7 nucleotides agree with TRBD1. J gave up 3 bases and V 4 bases, and 6 bases lay outside the gene matches. Germline lookup yields CDR1 SGHNT and CDR2 YENEEA. CDR3 length equals 15 residues. CDR3 protein: CASSSNRGNYNEQFF. CDR3 nucleotides: TGTGCCAGCAGCTCCAACAGGGGAAACTACAATGAGCAGTTCTTC.

The gene calls are TRBV5-1 and TRBJ1-5; TRBD1 agrees at 7 bases. V lost 0 bases and J lost 2; bases outside the gene matches: 5. Germline CDR1 and CDR2: SGHRS and YFSETQ. This CDR3 contains 16 residues. CDR3 loop: CASSLAGTGGNQPQHF. The CDR3 DNA reads as TGCGCCAGCAGCTTGGCGGGAACAGGGGGCAATCAGCCCCAGCATTTT.

The J gene is TRBJ1-4, the V gene TRBV15; 8 bases line up with TRBD1. Germline V gene sequence: CDR1 LNHNV, CDR2 YYDKDF (reference sequence). This CDR3 has 14 residues. The junction had 5 bases not matched to a gene; V was cut back by 4 bases and J by 7 bases. CDR3 protein: CATSKPDRGEKLFF. Written as DNA, the CDR3 is TGTGCCACCAGCAAGCCAGACAGGGGTGAAAAACTGTTTTTT. Looking up the rest from reference TRBV15 and TRBJ1-4 gives the full variable domain: DAMVIQNPRYQVTQFGKPVTLSCSQTLNHNVMYWYQQKSSQAPKLLFHYYDKDFNNEADTPDNFQSRRPNTSFCFLDIRSPGLGDTAMYLCATSKPDRGEKLFFGSGTQLSVL.

The rearrangement uses TRBV7-2 and TRBJ2-3; D unresolved. V lost 10 bases and J lost 0, with 14 bases in between. CDR3 length equals 14 residues. Germline lookup yields CDR1 SGHTA and CDR2 FQGNSA. CDR3 loop: CATSTTPSTDTQYF. DNA of the CDR3: TGTGCCACTTCTACCACCCCTAGCACAGATACGCAGTATTTT.

The V call is TRBV19, the J call TRBJ1-5, with TRBD1 matching over 7 bases. Per germline, CDR1 LNHDA and CDR2 SQIVND (reference sequence). CDR3 length: 18 amino acids. Unmatched junction bases numbered 13, after V lost 5 bases and J lost 0 bases. In DNA form, the CDR3 reads TGTGCCAGTAGTCTACAGGGGCGAATACGAAGTAGCAATCAGCCCCAGCATTTT. It codes for CASSLQGRIRSSNQPQHF.

The V and J genes are TRBV7-2 and TRBJ2-7; 13 bases align to TRBD2. Germline V gene sequence: CDR1 SGHTA, CDR2 FQGNSA. The CDR3 length is 15 residues. The V and J ends lost 2 bases and 5 bases, in that order; junction bases with no gene match: 3. The CDR3 is CASSLWTSGRDEQYF. CDR3 DNA: TGTGCCAGCAGCTTATGGACTAGCGGGAGAGACGAGCAGTACTTC.

The chain employs TRBV13 and TRBJ1-2; tentative D call: TRBD1 (5 bases). CDR1 and CDR2 (germline): PRHDT, FYEKMQ (reference sequence). This CDR3 contains 13 residues. The germline V and J ends were trimmed by 0 bases and 8 bases, with 10 bases remaining between them. The CDR3 protein is CASSLGGGRGYTF. CDR3 in DNA: TGTGCCAGCAGCTTAGGCGGGGGACGCGGCTACACCTTC.

This rearrangement joins TRBV7-8 to TRBJ2-7; TRBD2 matches at 8 bases. The CDR3 is 16 residues long. Germline V CDR1 and CDR2: SGHVS, FQNEAQ. Trimming at V came to 3 bases and at J to 4 bases, leaving 11 bases not matched to a gene. The CDR3 DNA reads TGTGCCAGCAGCTTTGAAATAGCGGGACGGAGGTACGAGCAGTACTTC. It codes for CASSFEIAGRRYEQYF.

The chain is built from TRBV19 and TRBJ1-2, with no clear D. The ends were cut back, 5 bases at V and 7 bases at J, with 17 bases in the middle. CDR3 length equals 14 residues. Germline V gives CDR1 LNHDA, CDR2 SQIVND (reference sequence). As DNA, the CDR3 is TGTGCCAGTAGTTTCAGCCCCCGGGAGCGTGGCTACACCTTC. Residues: CASSFSPRERGYTF.

This chain uses TRBV7-2 with TRBJ2-5; TRBD2 agrees at 14 bases. Germline CDR1 is SGHTA and CDR2 is FQGNSA. The CDR3 loop spans 18 amino acids. V trimming: 0 bases; J trimming: 5 bases; junction bases outside the gene matches: 8. CDR3 bases: TGTGCCAGCAGCTTAGCCCCAGGGACTAGCGGGAGTCGCGAGACCCAGTACTTC. Its protein product is CASSLAPGTSGSRETQYF.

The chain couples TRBV20-1 to TRBJ1-2; maybe TRBD1 (6 bases). V lost 3 bases and J lost 4, with 12 bases in between. CDR1 is DFQATT, CDR2 SNEGSKA, per germline (reference sequence). This CDR3 is 13 amino acids long. The DNA of the CDR3 is TGCAGTGCTAGTATAGACAGGATCTATGGCTACACCTTC. It encodes CSASIDRIYGYTF.

The chain couples TRBV7-8 to TRBJ1-2; D gene unclear. V lost 5 bases and J lost 2, with 9 bases in between. There are 13 residues in the CDR3. Germline values: CDR1 SGHVS, CDR2 FQNEAQ. The CDR3 loop reads CASSRTTNYGYTF. CDR3 nucleotides: TGTGCCAGCAGCCGTACAACAAACTATGGCTACACCTTC.

The chain employs TRBV2 and TRBJ1-1; D not resolved. Germline CDR1 SNHLY, CDR2 FYNNEI. This CDR3 contains 12 residues. The germline V and J ends were trimmed by 11 bases and 4 bases, with 14 bases remaining between them. The CDR3 sequence is CAGATGGTEAFF. The CDR3, as DNA: TGTGCCGGCGCGACGGGTGGCACTGAAGCTTTCTTT.

The V gene is TRBV5-8, the J gene TRBJ1-6; TRBD1 matches at 8 bases. Unmatched junction bases numbered 7, after V lost 0 bases and J lost 11 bases. The CDR3 has 15 residues. The germline V gene encodes CDR1 SGHTS and CDR2 YDEGEE. CDR3: CASSLGDRRSAPLHF. CDR3 coding DNA: TGTGCCAGCAGCTTGGGGGACAGGCGATCAGCACCCCTCCACTTT.

This clone has more than one count but fewer than ten. V gene TRBV24-1 combines with J gene TRBJ2-1, with 7 positions matching TRBD1. The V segment lost 4 bases and the J segment 0 bases; nucleotides outside the gene matches: 2. The length of the CDR3 is 15 residues. The germline V gene has CDR1 KGHDR and CDR2 SFDVKD. The CDR3 reads CATSDRGSSYNEQFF. In DNA form, the CDR3 reads TGTGCCACCAGTGACAGGGGGAGCTCCTACAATGAGCAGTTCTTC.

The V and J genes are TRBV5-1 and TRBJ1-1; 9 positions match TRBD1. The CDR3 loop spans 18 amino acids. Germline V gene sequence: CDR1 SGHRS, CDR2 YFSETQ. V trimming: 1 base; J trimming: 1 base; junction bases outside the gene matches: 11. The CDR3 DNA sequence: TGCGCCAGCAGCTTGAGTCTCTTCCCGGGACAGGGGAACACTGAAGCTTTCTTT. This gives the protein CASSLSLFPGQGNTEAFF.

J is TRBJ1-4 and V is TRBV2; D unclear. V was pared by 5 bases and J by 11 bases, with 12 bases between. Germline-derived CDR1 and CDR2 are SNHLY and FYNNEI. This CDR3 has 12 residues. The CDR3 DNA sequence: TGTGCCAGCAGTAATCGGGCGGGGAAACTGTTTTTT. Amino acids: CASSNRAGKLFF.

The J gene is TRBJ2-1, the V gene TRBV6-1, with a possible D match to TRBD2 (5 bases). The germline CDR1 and CDR2 sequences are MNHNS and SASEGT. V gave up 2 bases and J gave up 11 bases, with 13 bases separating them. The CDR3 is 13 residues long. CDR3 loop: CASSETTSGKQFF. The CDR3 DNA sequence: TGTGCCAGCAGTGAAACGACATCGGGGAAGCAGTTCTTC.

V usage is TRBV4-1 and J usage is TRBJ1-5; unclear D gene. Germline CDR1 and CDR2: MGHRA and YSYEKL. The V end was cut by 0 bases, the J end by 3 bases, with 12 bases between. This CDR3 region has 16 residues. The CDR3 loop reads CASSQEETNSNQPQHF. DNA of the CDR3: TGCGCCAGCAGCCAAGAGGAGACCAACTCCAATCAGCCCCAGCATTTT.